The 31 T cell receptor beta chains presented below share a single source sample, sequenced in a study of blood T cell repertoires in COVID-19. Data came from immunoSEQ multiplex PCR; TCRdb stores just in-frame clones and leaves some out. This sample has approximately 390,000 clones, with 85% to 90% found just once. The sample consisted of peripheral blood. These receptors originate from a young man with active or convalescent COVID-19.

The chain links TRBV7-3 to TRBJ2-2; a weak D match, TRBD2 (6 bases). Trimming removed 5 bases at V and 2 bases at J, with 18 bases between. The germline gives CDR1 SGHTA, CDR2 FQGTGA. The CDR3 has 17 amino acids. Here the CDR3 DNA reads TGTGCCAGCAGCAACCATGAATGGGCGGGAAACACCGGGGAGCTGTTTTTT. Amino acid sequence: CASSNHEWAGNTGELFF.

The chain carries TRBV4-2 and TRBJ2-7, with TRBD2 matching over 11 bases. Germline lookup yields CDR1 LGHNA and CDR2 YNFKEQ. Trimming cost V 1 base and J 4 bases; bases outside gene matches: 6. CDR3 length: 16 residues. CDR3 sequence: CASSQVGTSGFYEQYF. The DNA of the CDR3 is TGTGCCAGCAGCCAAGTTGGGACTAGCGGATTTTACGAGCAGTACTTC.

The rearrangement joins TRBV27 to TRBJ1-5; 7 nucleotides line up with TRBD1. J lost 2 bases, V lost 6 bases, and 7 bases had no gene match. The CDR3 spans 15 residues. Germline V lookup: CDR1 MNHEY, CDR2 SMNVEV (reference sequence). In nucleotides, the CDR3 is TGTGCCAGCAGCCGCGACAGGGTCCGCAATCAGCCCCAGCATTTT. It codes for CASSRDRVRNQPQHF.

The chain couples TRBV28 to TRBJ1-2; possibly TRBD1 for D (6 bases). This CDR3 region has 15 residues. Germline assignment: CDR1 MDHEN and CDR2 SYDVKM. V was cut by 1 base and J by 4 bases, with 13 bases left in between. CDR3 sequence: CASSLSLTGRYGYTF. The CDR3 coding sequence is TGTGCCAGCAGTTTATCCCTGACAGGCCGCTATGGCTACACCTTC.

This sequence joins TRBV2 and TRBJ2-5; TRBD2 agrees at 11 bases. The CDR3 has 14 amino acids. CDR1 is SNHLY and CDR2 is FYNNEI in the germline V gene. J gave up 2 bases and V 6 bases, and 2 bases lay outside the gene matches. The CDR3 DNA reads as TGTGCCAGCAGAGTAGCGGGGGGGCAAGAGACCCAGTACTTC. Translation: CASRVAGGQETQYF.

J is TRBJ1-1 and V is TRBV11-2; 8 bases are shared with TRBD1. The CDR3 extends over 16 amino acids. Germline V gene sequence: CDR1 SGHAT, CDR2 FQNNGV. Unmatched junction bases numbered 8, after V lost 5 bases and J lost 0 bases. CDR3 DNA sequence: TGTGCCAGCAGCCCCCGGACAGGGACTTTGAACACTGAAGCTTTCTTT. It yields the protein CASSPRTGTLNTEAFF.

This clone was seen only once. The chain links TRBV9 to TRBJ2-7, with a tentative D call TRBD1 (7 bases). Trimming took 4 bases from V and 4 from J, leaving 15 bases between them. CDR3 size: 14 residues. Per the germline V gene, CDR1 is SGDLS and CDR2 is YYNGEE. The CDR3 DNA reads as TGTGCCAGCAGCCCAGGAGGGGGCCCGTACGAGCAGTACTTC. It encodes CASSPGGGPYEQYF.

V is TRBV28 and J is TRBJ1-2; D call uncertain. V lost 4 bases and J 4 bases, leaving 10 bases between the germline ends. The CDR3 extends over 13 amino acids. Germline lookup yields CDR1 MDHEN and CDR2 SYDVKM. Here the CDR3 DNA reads TGTGCCAGCAGTTGGAGCCCCGCCTATGGCTACACCTTC. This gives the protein CASSWSPAYGYTF.

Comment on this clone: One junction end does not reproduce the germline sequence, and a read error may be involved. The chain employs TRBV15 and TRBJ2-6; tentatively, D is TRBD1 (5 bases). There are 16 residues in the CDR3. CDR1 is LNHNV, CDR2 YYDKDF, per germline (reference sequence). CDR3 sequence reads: CATSRDGSSGANVLTF. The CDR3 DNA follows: TGTGCCACCAGCAGGGACGGAAGCTCTGGGGCCAACGTGCTGACTTTC.

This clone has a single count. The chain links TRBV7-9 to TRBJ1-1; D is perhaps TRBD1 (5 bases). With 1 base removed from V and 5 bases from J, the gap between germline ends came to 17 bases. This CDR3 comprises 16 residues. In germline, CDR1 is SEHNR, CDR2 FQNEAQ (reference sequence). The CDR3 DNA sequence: TGTGCCAGCAGCTTAGGGCAGGGCGTTGGAATAACTGAAGCTTTCTTT. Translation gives CASSLGQGVGITEAFF.

DNA of the CDR3: TGCAGCGTTGGACAGGGATCCTACAATGAGCAGTTCTTC. Its translation: CSVGQGSYNEQFF. V gene TRBV29-1 combines with J gene TRBJ2-1; TRBD1 aligns across 7 bases. This CDR3 has 13 residues. V dropped 4 bases and J dropped 1; count of bases not matched to a gene: 1. Germline CDR1 and CDR2: SQVTM and ANQGSEA.

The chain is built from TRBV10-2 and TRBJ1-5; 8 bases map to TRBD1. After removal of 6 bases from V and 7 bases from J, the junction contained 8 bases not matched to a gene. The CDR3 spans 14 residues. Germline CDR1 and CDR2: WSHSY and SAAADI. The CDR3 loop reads CASRARGLGQPQHF. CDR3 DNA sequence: TGCGCCAGCAGAGCCAGGGGGCTCGGGCAGCCCCAGCATTTT.

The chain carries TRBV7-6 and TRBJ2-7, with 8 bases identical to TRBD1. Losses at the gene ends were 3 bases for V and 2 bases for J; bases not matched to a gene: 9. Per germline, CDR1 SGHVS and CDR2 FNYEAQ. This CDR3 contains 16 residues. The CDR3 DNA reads TGTGCCAGCAGCTTTCGGAGGGACAGGCGACCCTACGAGCAGTACTTC. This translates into CASSFRRDRRPYEQYF.

Here the CDR3 reads CASSQGSALRNTIYF. The CDR3 DNA reads as TGTGCCAGCAGCCAAGGTAGTGCATTGCGAAACACCATATATTTT. J is TRBJ1-3 and V is TRBV3-1 (or the pseudogene TRBV3-2), with D unresolved. The CDR3 consists of 15 residues. Looked up from germline, CDR1 is LGHDT and CDR2 is YNNKEL (reference sequence). With 1 base removed from V and 5 bases from J, the gap between germline ends came to 12 bases.

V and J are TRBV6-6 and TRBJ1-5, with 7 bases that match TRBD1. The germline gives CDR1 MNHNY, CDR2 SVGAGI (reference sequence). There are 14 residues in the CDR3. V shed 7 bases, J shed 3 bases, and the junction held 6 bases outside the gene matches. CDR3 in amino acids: CASIPGQNNQPQHF. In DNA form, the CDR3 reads TGTGCCAGCATCCCGGGACAGAACAATCAGCCCCAGCATTTT.

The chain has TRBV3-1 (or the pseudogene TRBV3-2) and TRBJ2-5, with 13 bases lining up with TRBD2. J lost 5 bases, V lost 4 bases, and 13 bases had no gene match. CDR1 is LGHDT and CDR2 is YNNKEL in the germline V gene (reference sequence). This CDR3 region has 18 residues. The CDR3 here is CASSPGLAGVRVRETQYF. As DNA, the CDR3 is TGTGCCAGCAGCCCAGGACTAGCGGGAGTTAGGGTAAGGGAGACCCAGTACTTC.

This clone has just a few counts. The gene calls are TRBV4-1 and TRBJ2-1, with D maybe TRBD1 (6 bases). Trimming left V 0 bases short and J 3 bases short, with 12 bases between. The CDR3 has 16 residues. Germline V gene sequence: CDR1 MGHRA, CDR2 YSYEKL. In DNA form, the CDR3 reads TGCGCCAGCAGCCAAGATTTACAGGGTGGCTACAATGAGCAGTTCTTC. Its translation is CASSQDLQGGYNEQFF.

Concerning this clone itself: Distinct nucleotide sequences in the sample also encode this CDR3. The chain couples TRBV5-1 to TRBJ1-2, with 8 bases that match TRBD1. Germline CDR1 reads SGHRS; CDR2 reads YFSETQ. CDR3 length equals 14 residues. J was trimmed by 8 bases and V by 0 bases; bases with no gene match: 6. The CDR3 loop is CASSLDRGGSGYTF. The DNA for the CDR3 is TGCGCCAGCAGCTTGGACAGGGGGGGTTCCGGCTACACCTTC.

The CDR3: CASSQAYNTGETEAFF. In DNA form, the CDR3 reads TGTGCCAGCAGCCAGGCTTATAACACAGGGGAGACTGAAGCTTTCTTT. The genes are TRBV4-2 and TRBJ1-1; TRBD1 matches 7 bases. V shed 3 bases and J 5 bases; nucleotides not matched to a gene: 12. The CDR3 runs to 16 residues. The germline V gene encodes CDR1 LGHNA and CDR2 YNFKEQ.

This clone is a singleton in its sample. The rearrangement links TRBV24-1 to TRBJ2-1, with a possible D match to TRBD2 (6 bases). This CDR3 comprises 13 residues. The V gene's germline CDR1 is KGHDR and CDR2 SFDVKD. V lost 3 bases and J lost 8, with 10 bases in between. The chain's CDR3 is CATSDGGSDEQFF. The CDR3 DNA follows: TGTGCCACCAGTGATGGAGGGTCCGATGAGCAGTTCTTC.

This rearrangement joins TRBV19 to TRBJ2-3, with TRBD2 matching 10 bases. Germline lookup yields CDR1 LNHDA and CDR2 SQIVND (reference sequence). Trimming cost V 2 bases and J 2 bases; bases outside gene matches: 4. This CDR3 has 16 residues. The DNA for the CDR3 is TGTGCCAGTAGTATACGGACTAGCGGTCACACAGATACGCAGTATTTT. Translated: CASSIRTSGHTDTQYF.

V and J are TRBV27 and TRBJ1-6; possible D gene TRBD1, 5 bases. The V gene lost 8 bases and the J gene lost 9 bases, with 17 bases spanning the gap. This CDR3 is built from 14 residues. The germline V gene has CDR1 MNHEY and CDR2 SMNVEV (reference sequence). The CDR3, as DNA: TGTGCCAGCGGGGAAAAGCCGGGGGGTTCACCCCTCCACTTT. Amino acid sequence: CASGEKPGGSPLHF.

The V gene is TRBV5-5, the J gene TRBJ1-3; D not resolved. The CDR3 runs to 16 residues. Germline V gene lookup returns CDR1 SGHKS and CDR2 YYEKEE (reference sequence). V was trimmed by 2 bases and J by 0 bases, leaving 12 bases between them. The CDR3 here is CASSFFTELSGNTIYF. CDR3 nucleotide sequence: TGTGCCAGCAGCTTCTTTACCGAGCTCTCTGGAAACACCATATATTTT.

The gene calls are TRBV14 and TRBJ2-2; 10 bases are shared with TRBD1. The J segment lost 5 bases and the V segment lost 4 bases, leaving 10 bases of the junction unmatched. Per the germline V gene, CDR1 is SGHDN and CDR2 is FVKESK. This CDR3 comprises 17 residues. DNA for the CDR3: TGTGCCAGCAGCCCACCGTCTAGGACAGGGGGAACCGGGGAGCTGTTTTTT. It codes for CASSPPSRTGGTGELFF.

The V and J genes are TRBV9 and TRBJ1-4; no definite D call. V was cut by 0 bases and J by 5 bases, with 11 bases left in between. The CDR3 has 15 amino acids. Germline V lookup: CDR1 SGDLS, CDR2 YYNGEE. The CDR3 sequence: CASSVVGGPNEKLFF. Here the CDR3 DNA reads TGTGCCAGCAGCGTAGTCGGAGGGCCCAATGAAAAACTGTTTTTT.

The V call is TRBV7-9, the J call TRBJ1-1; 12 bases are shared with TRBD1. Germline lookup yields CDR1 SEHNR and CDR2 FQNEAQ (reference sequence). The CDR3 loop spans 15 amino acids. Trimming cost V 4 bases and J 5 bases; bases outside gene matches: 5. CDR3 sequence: CASSSQGQGATEAFF. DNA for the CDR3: TGTGCCAGCAGCTCTCAGGGACAGGGGGCGACTGAAGCTTTCTTT.

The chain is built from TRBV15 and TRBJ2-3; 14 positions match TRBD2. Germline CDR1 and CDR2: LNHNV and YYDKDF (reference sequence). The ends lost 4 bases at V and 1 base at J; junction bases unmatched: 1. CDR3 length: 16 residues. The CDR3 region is CATSTGLAGGTDTQYF. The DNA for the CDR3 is TGTGCCACCAGCACGGGACTAGCGGGAGGCACAGATACGCAGTATTTT.

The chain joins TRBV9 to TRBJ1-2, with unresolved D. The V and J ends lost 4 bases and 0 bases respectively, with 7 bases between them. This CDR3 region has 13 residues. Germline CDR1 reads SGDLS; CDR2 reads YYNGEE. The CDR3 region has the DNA TGTGCCAGCAGCCTCACATCTAACTATGGCTACACCTTC. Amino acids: CASSLTSNYGYTF.

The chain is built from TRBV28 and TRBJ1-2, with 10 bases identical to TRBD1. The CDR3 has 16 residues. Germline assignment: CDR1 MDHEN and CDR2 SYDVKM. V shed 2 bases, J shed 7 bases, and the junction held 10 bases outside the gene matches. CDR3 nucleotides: TGTGCCAGCAGTTTAGGGGGAGCGACAGGGGGCGGTGGCTACACCTTC. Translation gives CASSLGGATGGGGYTF.

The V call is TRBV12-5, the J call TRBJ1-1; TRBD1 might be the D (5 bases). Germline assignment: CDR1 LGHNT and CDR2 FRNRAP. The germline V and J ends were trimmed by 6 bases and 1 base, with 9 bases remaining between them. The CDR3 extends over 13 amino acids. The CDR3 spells CASGGGANTEAFF. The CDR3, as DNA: TGTGCTAGTGGGGGCGGGGCGAACACTGAAGCTTTCTTT. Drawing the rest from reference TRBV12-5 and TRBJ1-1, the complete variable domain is DARVTQTPRHKVTEMGQEVTMRCQPILGHNTVFWYRQTMMQGLELLAYFRNRAPLDDSGMPKDRFSAEMPDATLATLKIQPSEPRDSAVYFCASGGGANTEAFFGQGTRLTVV.

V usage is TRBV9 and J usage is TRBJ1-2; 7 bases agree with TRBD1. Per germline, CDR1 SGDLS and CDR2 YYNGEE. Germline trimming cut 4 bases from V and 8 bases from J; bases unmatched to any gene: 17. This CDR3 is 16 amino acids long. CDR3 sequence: CASSRKLPRGTDGYTF. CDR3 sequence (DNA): TGTGCCAGCAGCAGAAAACTTCCCAGGGGGACGGACGGCTACACCTTC.